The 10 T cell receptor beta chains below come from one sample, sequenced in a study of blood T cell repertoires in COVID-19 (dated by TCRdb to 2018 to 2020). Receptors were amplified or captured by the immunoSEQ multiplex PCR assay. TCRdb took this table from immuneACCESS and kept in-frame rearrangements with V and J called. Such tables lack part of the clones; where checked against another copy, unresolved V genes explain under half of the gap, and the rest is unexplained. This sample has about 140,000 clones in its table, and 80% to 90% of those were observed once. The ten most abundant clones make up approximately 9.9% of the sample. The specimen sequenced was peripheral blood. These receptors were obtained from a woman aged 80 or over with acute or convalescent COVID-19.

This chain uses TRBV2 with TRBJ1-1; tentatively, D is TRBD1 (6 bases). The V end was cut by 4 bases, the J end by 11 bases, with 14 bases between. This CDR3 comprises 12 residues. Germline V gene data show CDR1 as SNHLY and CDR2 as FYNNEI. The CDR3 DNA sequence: TGTGCCAGCAGTGCTGAGGGGCAGGGGGCTTTCTTT. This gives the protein CASSAEGQGAFF.

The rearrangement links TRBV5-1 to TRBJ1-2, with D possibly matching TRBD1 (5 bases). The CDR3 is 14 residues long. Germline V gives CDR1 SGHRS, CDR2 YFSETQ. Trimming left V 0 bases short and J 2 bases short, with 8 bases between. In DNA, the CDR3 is TGCGCCAGCAGCTTGGGGGACTTCAACTATGGCTACACCTTC. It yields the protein CASSLGDFNYGYTF.

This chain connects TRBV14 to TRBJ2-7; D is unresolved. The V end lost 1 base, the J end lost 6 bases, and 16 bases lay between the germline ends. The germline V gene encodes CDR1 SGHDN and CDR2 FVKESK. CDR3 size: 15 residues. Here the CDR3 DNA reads TGTGCCAGCAGCCAAGGGCTGGCCTACTACTCCGAGCAGTACTTC. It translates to CASSQGLAYYSEQYF. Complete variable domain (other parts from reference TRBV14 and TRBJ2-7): EAGVTQFPSHSVIEKGQTVTLRCDPISGHDNLYWYRRVMGKEIKFLLHFVKESKQDESGMPNNRFLAERTGGTYSTLKVQPAELEDSGVYFCASSQGLAYYSEQYFGPGTRLTVT.

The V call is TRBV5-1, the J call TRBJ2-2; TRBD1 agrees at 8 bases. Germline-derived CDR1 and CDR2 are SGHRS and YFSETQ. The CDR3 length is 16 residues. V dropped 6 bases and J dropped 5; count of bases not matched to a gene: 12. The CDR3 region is CASKGQGSRSTGELFF. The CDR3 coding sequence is TGCGCCAGCAAAGGACAGGGCAGCCGCTCTACCGGGGAGCTGTTTTTT.

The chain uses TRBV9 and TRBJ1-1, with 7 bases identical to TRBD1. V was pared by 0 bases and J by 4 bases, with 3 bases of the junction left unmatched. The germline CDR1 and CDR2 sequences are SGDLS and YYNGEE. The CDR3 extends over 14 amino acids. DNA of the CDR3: TGTGCCAGCAGCGTAGACAACAGGGGCACTGAAGCTTTCTTT. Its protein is CASSVDNRGTEAFF.

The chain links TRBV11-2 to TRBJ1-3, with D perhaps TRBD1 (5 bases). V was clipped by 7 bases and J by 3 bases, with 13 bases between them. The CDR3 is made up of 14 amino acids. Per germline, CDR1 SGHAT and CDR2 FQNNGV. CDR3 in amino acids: CASTTGQGGNTIYF. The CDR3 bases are TGTGCCAGCACCACTGGGCAGGGTGGAAACACCATATATTTT.

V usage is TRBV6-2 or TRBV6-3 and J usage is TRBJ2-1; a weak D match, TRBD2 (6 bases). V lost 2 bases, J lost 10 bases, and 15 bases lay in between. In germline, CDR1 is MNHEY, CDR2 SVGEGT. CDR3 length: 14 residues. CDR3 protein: CASSYLLSGGEQFF. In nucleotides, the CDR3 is TGTGCCAGCAGTTACCTCCTTTCCGGAGGGGAGCAGTTCTTC.

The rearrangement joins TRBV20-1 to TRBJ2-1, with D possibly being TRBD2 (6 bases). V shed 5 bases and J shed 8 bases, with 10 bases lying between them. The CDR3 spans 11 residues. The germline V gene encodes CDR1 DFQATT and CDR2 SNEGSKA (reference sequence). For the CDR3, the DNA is TGCAGTGCTGGTGGGACTTATGAGCAGTTCTTC. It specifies CSAGGTYEQFF.

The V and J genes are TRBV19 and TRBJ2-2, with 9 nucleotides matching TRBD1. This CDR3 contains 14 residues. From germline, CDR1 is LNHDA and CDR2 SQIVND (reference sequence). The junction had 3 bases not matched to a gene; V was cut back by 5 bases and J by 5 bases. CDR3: CASSVTGGTGELFF. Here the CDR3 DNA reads TGTGCCAGTAGTGTGACAGGGGGGACCGGGGAGCTGTTTTTT.

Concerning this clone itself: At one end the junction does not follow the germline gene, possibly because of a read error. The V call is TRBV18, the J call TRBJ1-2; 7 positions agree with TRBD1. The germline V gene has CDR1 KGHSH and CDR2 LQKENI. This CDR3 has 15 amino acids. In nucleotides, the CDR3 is TGTGCCAGCTCGCCACCGGGACAGAGTAACTATGGCTACACCTTC. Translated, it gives CASSPPGQSNYGYTF.